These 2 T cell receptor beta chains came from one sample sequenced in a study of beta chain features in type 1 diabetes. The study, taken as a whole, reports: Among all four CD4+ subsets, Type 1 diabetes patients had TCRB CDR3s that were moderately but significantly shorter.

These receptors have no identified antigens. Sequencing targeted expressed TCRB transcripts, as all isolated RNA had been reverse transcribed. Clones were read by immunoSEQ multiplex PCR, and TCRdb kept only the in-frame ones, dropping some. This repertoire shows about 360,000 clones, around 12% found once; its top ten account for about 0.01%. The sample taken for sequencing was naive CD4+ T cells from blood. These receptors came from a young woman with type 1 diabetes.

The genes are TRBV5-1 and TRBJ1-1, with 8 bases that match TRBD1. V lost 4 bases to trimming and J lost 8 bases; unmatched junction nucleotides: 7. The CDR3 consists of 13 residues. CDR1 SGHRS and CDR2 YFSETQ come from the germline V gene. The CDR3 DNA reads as TGCGCCAGCAGCCAAACAGGGGGTACGGAAGCTTTCTTT. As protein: CASSQTGGTEAFF.

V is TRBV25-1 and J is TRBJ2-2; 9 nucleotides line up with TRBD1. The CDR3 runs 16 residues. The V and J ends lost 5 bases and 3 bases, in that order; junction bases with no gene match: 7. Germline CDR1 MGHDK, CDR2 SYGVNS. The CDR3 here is CASSMGTGTYTGELFF. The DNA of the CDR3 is TGTGCCAGCAGTATGGGGACAGGGACGTACACCGGGGAGCTGTTTTTT.